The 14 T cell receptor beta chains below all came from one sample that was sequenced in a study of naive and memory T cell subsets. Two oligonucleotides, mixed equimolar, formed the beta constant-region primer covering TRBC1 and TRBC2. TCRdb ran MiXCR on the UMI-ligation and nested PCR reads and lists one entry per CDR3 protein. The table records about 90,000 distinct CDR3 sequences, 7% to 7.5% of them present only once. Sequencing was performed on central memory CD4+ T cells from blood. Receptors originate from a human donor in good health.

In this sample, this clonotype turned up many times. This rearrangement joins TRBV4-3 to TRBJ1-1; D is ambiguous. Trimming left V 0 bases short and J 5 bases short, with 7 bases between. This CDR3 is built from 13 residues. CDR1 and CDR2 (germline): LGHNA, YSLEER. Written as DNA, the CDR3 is TGCGCCAGCAGCCAAGATGTGGTAACTGAAGCTTTCTTT. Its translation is CASSQDVVTEAFF.

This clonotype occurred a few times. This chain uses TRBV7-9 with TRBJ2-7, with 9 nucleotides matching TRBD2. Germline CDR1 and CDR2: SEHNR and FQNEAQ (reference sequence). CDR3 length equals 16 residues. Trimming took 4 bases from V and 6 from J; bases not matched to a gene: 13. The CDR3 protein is CASSSRERGVGLEQYF. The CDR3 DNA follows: TGTGCCAGCAGCTCCCGGGAGCGGGGGGTAGGTCTCGAGCAGTACTTC.

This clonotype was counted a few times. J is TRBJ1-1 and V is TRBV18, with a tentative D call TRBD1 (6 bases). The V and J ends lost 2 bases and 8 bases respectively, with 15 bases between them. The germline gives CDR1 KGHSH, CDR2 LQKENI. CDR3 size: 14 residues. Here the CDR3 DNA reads TGTGCCAGCTCACCAGGGACATATCAACAAGAAGCTTTCTTT. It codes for CASSPGTYQQEAFF.

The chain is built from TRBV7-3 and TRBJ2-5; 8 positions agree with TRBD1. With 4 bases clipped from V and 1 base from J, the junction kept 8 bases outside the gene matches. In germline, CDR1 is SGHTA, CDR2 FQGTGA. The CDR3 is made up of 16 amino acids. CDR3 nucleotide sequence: TGTGCCAGCAGCTCCCCCCCCGGACAGGGCCAAGAGACCCAGTACTTC. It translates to CASSSPPGQGQETQYF.

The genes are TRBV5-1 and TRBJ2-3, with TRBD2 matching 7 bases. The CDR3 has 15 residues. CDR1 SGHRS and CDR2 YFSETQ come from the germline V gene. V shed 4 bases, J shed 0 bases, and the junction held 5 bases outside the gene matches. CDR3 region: CASSETSQSTDTQYF. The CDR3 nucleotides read TGCGCCAGCAGCGAGACTAGCCAGAGCACAGATACGCAGTATTTT.

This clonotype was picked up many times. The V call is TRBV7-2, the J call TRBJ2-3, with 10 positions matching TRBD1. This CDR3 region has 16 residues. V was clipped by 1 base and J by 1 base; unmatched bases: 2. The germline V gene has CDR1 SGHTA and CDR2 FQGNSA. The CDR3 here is CASSLGGTGGTDTQYF. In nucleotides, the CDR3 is TGTGCCAGCAGCTTAGGAGGGACAGGGGGCACAGATACGCAGTATTTT.

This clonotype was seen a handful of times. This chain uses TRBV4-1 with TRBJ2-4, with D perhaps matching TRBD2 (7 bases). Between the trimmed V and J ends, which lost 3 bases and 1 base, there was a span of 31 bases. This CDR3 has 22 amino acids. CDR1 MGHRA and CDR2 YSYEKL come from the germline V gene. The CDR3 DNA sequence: TGCGCCAGCAGCCAGGCCCCAGGGGTCGAGCAGGCGGGGGTTAGCGCCAAAAACATTCAGTACTTC. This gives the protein CASSQAPGVEQAGVSAKNIQYF.

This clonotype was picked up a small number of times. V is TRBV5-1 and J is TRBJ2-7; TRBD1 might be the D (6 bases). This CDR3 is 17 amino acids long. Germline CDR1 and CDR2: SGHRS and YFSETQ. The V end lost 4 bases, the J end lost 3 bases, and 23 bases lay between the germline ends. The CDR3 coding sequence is TGCGCCAGCAGCCACACGACTCAGGGGTCGGCTGTCTACGAGCAGTACTTC. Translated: CASSHTTQGSAVYEQYF.

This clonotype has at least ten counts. CDR3 region: CSASPGGGNYNSPLHF. Written as DNA, the CDR3 is TGCAGTGCTAGCCCAGGCGGGGGGAACTATAATTCACCCCTCCACTTT. This sequence joins TRBV20-1 and TRBJ1-6; possible D gene TRBD1, 5 bases. The length of the CDR3 is 16 residues. Germline CDR1 and CDR2: DFQATT and SNEGSKA (reference sequence). The V end was cut by 3 bases, the J end by 3 bases, with 15 bases between.

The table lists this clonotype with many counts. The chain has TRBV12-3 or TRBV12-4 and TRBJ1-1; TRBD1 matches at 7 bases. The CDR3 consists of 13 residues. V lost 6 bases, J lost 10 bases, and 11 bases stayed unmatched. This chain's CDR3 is CASRRGGAITAFF. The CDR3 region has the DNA TGTGCCAGCAGGCGAGGGGGCGCGATTACAGCTTTCTTT.

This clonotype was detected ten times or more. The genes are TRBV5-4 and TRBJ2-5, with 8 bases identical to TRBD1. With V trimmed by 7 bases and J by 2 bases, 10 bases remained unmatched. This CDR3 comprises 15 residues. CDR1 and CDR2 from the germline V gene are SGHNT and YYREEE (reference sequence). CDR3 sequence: CASHRDRRIQETQYF. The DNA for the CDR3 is TGTGCCAGCCATAGGGACAGGAGAATACAAGAGACCCAGTACTTC.

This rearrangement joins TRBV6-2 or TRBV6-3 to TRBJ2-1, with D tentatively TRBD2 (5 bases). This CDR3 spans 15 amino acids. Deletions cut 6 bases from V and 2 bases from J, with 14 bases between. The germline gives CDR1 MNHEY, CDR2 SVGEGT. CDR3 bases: TGTGCCAGCAGCTCCCGGGGAGCCGCCTACAATGAGCAGTTCTTC. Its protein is CASSSRGAAYNEQFF.

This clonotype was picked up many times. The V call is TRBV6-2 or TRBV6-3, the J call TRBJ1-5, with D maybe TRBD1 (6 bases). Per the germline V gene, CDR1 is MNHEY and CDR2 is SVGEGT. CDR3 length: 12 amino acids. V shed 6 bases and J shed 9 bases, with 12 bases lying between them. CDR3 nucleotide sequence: TGTGCCAGCAGACAGGGAACCTGGCCCCAGCATTTT. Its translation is CASRQGTWPQHF.

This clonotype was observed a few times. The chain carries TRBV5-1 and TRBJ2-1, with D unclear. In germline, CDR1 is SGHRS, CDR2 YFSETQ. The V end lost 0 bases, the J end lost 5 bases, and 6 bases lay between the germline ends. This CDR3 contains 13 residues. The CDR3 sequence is CASSLVANNEQFF. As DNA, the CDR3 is TGCGCCAGCAGCTTGGTGGCGAACAATGAGCAGTTCTTC. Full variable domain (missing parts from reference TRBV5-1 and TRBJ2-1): KAGVTQTPRYLIKTRGQQVTLSCSPISGHRSVSWYQQTPGQGLQFLFEYFSETQRNKGNFPGRFSGRQFSNSRSEMNVSTLELGDSALYLCASSLVANNEQFFGPGTRLTVL.